This paragraph covers one T cell receptor (beta chain) sequence. The CDR3 is made up of 16 amino acids. The germline gives CDR1 MNHNY, CDR2 SVGAGI (reference sequence). V dropped 4 bases and J dropped 0 bases, with 13 bases sitting between them. MiXCR was run by TCRdb on the 5' RACE reads, yielding one entry per CDR3 protein. Among over 500,000 distinct CDR3 sequences listed, 17% were seen once. These data come from a study of T-cell memory formation after mild COVID-19. Source material: PBMCs or a T cell subset sorted from them (not recorded which). The source is an adult woman who had mild COVID-19 (a few samples of this study predate the infection). Cell type and time point are not known. The chain employs TRBV6-6 and TRBJ2-1; TRBD1 might be the D (5 bases). The chain's CDR3 is CASSWSGSRSYNEQFF. CDR3 nucleotides: TGTGCCAGCAGTTGGTCAGGGTCCCGCTCCTACAATGAGCAGTTCTTC.